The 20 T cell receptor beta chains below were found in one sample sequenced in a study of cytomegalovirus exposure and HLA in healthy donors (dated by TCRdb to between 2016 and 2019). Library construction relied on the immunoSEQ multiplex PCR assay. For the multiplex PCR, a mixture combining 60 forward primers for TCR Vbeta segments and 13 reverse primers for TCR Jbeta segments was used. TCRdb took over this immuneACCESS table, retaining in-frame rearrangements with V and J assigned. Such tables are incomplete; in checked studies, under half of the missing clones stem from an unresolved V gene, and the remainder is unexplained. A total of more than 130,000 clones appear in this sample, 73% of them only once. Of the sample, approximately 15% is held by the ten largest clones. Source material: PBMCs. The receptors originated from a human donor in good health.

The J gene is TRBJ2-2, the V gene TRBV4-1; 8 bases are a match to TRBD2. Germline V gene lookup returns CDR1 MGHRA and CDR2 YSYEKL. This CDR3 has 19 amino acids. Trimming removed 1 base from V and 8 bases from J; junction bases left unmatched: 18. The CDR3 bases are TGCGCCAGCAGCCAAGGAGTAGGGGGGGCGGGAGGTATTGAAGGGGAGCTGTTTTTT. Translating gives CASSQGVGGAGGIEGELFF.

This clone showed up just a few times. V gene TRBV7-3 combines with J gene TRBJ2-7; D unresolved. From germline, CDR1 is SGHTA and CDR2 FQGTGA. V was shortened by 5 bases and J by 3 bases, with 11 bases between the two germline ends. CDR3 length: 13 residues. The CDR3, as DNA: TGTGCCAGCAGCCCCGCCCCTAACTACGAGCAGTACTTC. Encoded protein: CASSPAPNYEQYF.

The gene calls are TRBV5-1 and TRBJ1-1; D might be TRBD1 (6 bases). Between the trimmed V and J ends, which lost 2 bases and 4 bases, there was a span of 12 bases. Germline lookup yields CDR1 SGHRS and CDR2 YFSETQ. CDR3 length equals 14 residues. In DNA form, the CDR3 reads TGCGCCAGCAGCTTATACAGGGAGACCACTGAAGCTTTCTTT. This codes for CASSLYRETTEAFF.

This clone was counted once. CDR3 nucleotides: TGTGCCTTAATACAGGGCCCCTACGAGCAGTACTTC. Protein product: CALIQGPYEQYF. V and J are TRBV30 and TRBJ2-7, with D possibly matching TRBD1 (6 bases). This CDR3 comprises 12 residues. The germline V gene has CDR1 GTSNPN and CDR2 SVGIG (reference sequence). The V end lost 7 bases, the J end lost 2 bases, and 12 bases lay between the germline ends.

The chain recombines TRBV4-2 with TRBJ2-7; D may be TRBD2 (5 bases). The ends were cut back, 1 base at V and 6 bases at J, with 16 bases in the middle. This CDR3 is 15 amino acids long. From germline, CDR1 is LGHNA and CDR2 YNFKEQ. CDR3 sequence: CASSQVRGLTCEQYF. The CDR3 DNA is TGTGCCAGCAGCCAAGTTCGGGGTTTAACCTGCGAGCAGTACTTC.

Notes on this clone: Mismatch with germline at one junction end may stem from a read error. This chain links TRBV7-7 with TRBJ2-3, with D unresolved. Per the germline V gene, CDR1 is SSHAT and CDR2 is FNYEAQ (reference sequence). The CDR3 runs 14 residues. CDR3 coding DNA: TGTGCTAGCAGCTTAGACGGTAGCACAGATACGCAGTATTTT. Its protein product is CASSLDGSTDTQYF.

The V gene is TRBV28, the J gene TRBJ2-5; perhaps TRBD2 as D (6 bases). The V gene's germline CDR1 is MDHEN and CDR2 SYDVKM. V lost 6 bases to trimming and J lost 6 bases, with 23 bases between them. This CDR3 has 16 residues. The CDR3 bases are TGTGCCAGCAGACCGACTAGACTTACATTAGGGCAGACCCAGTACTTC. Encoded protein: CASRPTRLTLGQTQYF.

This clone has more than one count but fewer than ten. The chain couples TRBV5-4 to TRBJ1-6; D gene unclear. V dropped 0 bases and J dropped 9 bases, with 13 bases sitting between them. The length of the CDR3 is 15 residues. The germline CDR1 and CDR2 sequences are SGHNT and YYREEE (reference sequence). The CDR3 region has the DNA TGTGCCAGCAGCTTGGACCCTAAAAGAATTTCACCCCTCCACTTT. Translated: CASSLDPKRISPLHF.

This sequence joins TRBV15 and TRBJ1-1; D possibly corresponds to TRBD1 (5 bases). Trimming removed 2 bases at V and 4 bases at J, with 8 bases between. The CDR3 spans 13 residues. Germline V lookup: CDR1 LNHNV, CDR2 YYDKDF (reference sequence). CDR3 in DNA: TGTGCCACCAGCAGATCGGGGGTCACTGAAGCTTTCTTT. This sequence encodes CATSRSGVTEAFF.

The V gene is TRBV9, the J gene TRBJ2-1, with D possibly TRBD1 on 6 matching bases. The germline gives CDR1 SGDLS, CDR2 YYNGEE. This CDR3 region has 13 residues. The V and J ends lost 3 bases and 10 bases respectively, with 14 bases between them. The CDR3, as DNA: TGTGCCAGCAGCGCGACACAGGGACCCGAGCAGTTCTTC. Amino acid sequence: CASSATQGPEQFF.

CDR3: CASSQGQGSSYNSPLHF. The CDR3 DNA sequence: TGTGCCAGCAGCCAGGGACAGGGCAGCTCCTATAATTCACCCCTCCACTTT. The chain uses TRBV9 and TRBJ1-6; TRBD1 matches 9 bases. The CDR3 extends over 17 amino acids. Losses at the gene ends were 4 bases for V and 0 bases for J; bases not matched to a gene: 5. Germline CDR1 reads SGDLS; CDR2 reads YYNGEE.

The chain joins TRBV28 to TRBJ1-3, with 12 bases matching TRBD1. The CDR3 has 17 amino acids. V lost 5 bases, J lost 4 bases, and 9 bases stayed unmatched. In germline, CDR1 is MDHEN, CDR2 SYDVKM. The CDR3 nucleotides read TGTGCCAGCAGTCGACCGGGACAGGGGGCATCGGGAAACACCATATATTTT. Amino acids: CASSRPGQGASGNTIYF.

CDR3 protein: CAISQTSGRVRDEQFF. The DNA of the CDR3 is TGTGCCATCAGCCAGACTAGCGGGAGGGTCAGAGATGAGCAGTTCTTC. V and J are TRBV10-3 and TRBJ2-1, with 14 bases fitting TRBD2. V lost 6 bases and J lost 8; bases outside the gene matches: 9. CDR3 length equals 16 residues. In germline, CDR1 is ENHRY, CDR2 SYGVKD.

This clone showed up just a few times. The CDR3 coding sequence is TGCAGCGCATCTTTCATGGGAGGGAGGAACACCGGGGAGCTGTTTTTT. Its protein is CSASFMGGRNTGELFF. The chain employs TRBV29-1 and TRBJ2-2; 7 bases map to TRBD2. This CDR3 is 16 amino acids long. In germline, CDR1 is SQVTM, CDR2 ANQGSEA. V was clipped by 7 bases and J by 1 base; unmatched bases: 12.

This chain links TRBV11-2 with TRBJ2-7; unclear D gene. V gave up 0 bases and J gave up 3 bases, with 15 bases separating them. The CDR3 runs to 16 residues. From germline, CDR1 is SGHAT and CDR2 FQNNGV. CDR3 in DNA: TGTGCCAGCAGCTTAGATACCTTAGCCGGCCGCTACGAGCAGTACTTC. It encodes CASSLDTLAGRYEQYF. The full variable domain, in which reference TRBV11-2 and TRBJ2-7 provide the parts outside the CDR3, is EAGVAQSPRYKIIEKRQSVAFWCNPISGHATLYWYQQILGQGPKLLIQFQNNGVVDDSQLPKDRFSAERLKGVDSTLKIQPAKLEDSAVYLCASSLDTLAGRYEQYFGPGTRLTVT.

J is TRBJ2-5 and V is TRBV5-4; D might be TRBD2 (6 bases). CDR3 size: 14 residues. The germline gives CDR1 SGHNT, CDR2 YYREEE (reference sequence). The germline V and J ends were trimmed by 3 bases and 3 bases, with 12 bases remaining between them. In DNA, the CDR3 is TGTGCCAGCAGCTCTGGGACTGCAAAAGAGACCCAGTACTTC. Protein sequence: CASSSGTAKETQYF.

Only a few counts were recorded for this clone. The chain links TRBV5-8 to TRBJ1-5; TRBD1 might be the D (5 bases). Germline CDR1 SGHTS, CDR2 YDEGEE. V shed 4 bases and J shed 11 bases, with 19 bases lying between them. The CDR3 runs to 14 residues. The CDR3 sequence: CASSADRGLPAQHF. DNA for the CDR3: TGTGCCAGCAGCGCCGACAGAGGTCTTCCAGCCCAGCATTTT. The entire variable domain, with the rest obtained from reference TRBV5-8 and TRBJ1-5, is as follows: EAGVTQSPTHLIKTRGQQATLRCSPISGHTSVYWYQQALGLGLQFLLWYDEGEERNRGNFPPRFSGRQFPNYSSELNVNALELEDSALYLCASSADRGLPAQHFGDGTRLSIL.

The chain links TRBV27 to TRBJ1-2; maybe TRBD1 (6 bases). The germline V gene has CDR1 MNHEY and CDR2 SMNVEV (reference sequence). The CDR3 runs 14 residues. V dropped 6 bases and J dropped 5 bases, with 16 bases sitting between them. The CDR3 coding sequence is TGTGCCAGCAGACCTTTTACAGGGACATATGGCTACACCTTC. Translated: CASRPFTGTYGYTF.

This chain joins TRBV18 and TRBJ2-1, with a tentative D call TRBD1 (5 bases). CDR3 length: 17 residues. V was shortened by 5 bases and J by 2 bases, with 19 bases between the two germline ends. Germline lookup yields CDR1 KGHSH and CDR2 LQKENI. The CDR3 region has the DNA TGTGCCAGCTCATCCCTTGAAAGGGGAAGTGCCTACAATGAGCAGTTCTTC. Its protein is CASSSLERGSAYNEQFF.

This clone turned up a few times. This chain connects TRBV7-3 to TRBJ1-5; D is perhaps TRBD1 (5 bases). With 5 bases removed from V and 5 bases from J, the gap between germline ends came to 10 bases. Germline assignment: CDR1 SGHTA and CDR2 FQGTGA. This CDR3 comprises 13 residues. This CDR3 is CASSETRDQPQHF. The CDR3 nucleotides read TGTGCCAGCAGCGAGACCAGGGATCAGCCCCAGCATTTT.